This TCR beta chain was sequenced during a study of blood T cell repertoires in COVID-19 (dated by TCRdb to 2018 to 2020). Regarding the study in general: The collaborator samples originated in the United States, Italy and Spain and spanned the acute and convalescent phases of COVID-19. The prospective study material was composed of cDNA or gDNA derived from T cells, B-cell-depleted T cells, or PBMCs. Subjects who had been exposed to COVID-19, were actively infected with it, or had recovered from it provided the deeply sampled blood TCRbeta repertoires that made up the dataset. The repertoires were released in a freely available public database meant as a resource for research on the immune response to SARS-CoV-2. Samples came from the ongoing ImmuneRACE study (first 160 participants) plus 1,254 subjects from 6 global collaborators. Nearly every sample came with metadata listing a de-identified subject ID, COVID-19 status, age in years and sex. Where available, HLA class I and class II types were taken from metadata supplied by the sample provider and were not determined by assay-based typing. Overall study outcomes, separate from this receptor: Clinical and demographic metadata were provided uncurated, with the amount varying by source and participant.

Relative to germline, V is 5 bases shorter and J is 3 bases shorter, with 11 bases between their ends. From a lookup of the germline V gene, CDR1 and CDR2 are SGHTA and FQGNSA. From the cysteine through the phenylalanine, the CDR3 covers 14 amino acids. Solely the CDR3 DNA is kept, with 42 bases framed from the first base. The immunoSEQ Assay, a bias-controlled multiplex PCR, was used to amplify TCRbeta CDR3 regions from genomic DNA. Turning to the authors' computational methods: Within the assay, amplification of reference gene primers was used to estimate how many nucleated cells each sample contained. Sequence reads were collapsed and filtered to measure the absolute abundance of every unique TCRbeta CDR3 rearrangement. For each sample, productive Simpson clonality was calculated as the square root of Simpson's diversity index across productive rearrangements. Not all clones reach the TCRdb copy of this immuneACCESS table, which keeps in-frame sequences only. Checked studies attribute under half of the gap to unresolved V genes and leave the rest unexplained. That table is the source of V, J and clone size, and D and trimming were worked out from the DNA. For this sample the table gives almost 350,000 clones, of which about 92% were detected only once. 3% to 4.5% of the sample goes to the ten largest clones.

With regard to this clone: Its antigen is unknown. There are no base qualities to consult, and no much larger clone falls within one base.

In Seattle, one collaborating source enrolled patients while the infection was active and tracked those patients longitudinally over the course of disease. Collaborating institutions collected whole blood in K2EDTA tubes following their own protocols. Collaborator samples were shipped for TCRbeta analysis as frozen whole blood, isolated PBMCs, or DNA extracted from either sample type. The sequenced sample consisted of peripheral blood. The sequence is built from TRBV7-2 and TRBJ1-5; TRBD1 is a possible D gene, resting on 6 matching bases. This receptor was identified in a woman aged 60 to 75 with COVID-19, enrolled during active disease. Here is the DNA: TGTGCCAGCAGCCCGGGACACCTCAATCAGCCCCAGCATTTT. This sequence encodes CASSPGHLNQPQHF.